Described below is a single T cell receptor (beta chain) sequence and its context. This specimen belongs to a study of blood T cell repertoires in COVID-19. About the study: The United States, Italy and Spain provided the acute and convalescent COVID-19 samples. Sample material is recorded as cDNA or gDNA derived from T cells, B-cell-depleted T cells, or PBMCs.

Profiling relied on immunoSEQ multiplex PCR, and the TCRdb table lists in-frame clones only, not all of them. Here the sample spans 300,000 to 350,000 clones, 90% to 95% being singletons. The CDR3 length is 15 residues. The V gene's germline CDR1 is LGHNA and CDR2 YSLEER. With 2 bases clipped from V and 6 bases from J, the junction kept 8 bases outside the gene matches. Participant age was 18 to 89 years, and participants resided in 24 US areas. Participants in the exposed group had met a COVID-19 case in the 2 weeks before joining the study. The source of this sequence is a young woman who had been exposed to COVID-19. Material for sequencing was PBMCs or T cells enriched from blood (not recorded which). V is TRBV4-3 and J is TRBJ1-2; 8 nucleotides line up with TRBD1. CDR3 region: CASSQNPDRVDGYTF. In nucleotides, the CDR3 is TGCGCCAGCAGCCAAAACCCGGACAGGGTCGATGGCTACACCTTC.